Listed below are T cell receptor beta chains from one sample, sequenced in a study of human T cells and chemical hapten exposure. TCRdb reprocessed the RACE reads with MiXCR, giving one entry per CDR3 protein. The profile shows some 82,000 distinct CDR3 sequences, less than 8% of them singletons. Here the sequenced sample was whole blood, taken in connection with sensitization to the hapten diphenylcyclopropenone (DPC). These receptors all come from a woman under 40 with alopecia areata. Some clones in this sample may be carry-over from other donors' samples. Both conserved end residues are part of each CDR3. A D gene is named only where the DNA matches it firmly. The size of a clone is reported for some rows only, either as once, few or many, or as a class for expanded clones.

CDR3 DNA: TGCAGCGCCTTGGGGACAGACTACGAGCAGTACTTC
CDR3 protein: CSALGTDYEQYF
clone size: -
J gene: TRBJ2-7
D gene: TRBD1
V gene: TRBV29-1

CDR3 DNA: TGCGCCAGCAGGCGGGGGGCAGATACGCAGTATTTT
CDR3 protein: CASRRGADTQYF
clone size: many
J gene: TRBJ2-3
D gene: TRBD2
V gene: TRBV5-1

CDR3 DNA: TGTGCCAGCAGCCCTTTTAGCGGGGGGCTAGGAGAGACCCAGTACTTC
CDR3 protein: CASSPFSGGLGETQYF
clone size: few
J gene: TRBJ2-5
D gene: TRBD2
V gene: TRBV6-5

CDR3 DNA: TGTGCCACCAGGTTGGATGGTGGCACACTCTACAATGAGCAGTTCTTC
CDR3 protein: CATRLDGGTLYNEQFF
clone size: many
J gene: TRBJ2-1
D gene: -
V gene: TRBV15

CDR3 DNA: TGTGCCAGCAGTTACTCGACGGCGTCCAGCACAGATACGCAGTATTTT
CDR3 protein: CASSYSTASSTDTQYF
clone size: few
J gene: TRBJ2-3
D gene: -
V gene: TRBV6-2/TRBV6-3

CDR3 DNA: TGTGCCAGCAGGTTTGAGGGCAATCAGCCCCAGCATTTT
CDR3 protein: CASRFEGNQPQHF
clone size: few
J gene: TRBJ1-5
D gene: -
V gene: TRBV2

CDR3 DNA: TGTGCCAGCAGTTACTTTCGCGGGGACAGGGGTAGCGATACGCAGTATTTT
CDR3 protein: CASSYFRGDRGSDTQYF
clone size: -
J gene: TRBJ2-3
D gene: TRBD1
V gene: TRBV6-5

CDR3 DNA: TGTGCCAGCAGCCAACCGGGACAGGGGAGCTACGAGCAGTACTTC
CDR3 protein: CASSQPGQGSYEQYF
clone size: many
J gene: TRBJ2-7
D gene: TRBD1
V gene: TRBV3-1

CDR3 DNA: TGTGCCAGTCGGGGGACAGTAGAACATAGCAATCAGCCCCAGCATTTT
CDR3 protein: CASRGTVEHSNQPQHF
clone size: -
J gene: TRBJ1-5
D gene: TRBD1
V gene: TRBV19

CDR3 DNA: TGTGCCAGTAGTATCCCACAGTACAATGAGCAGTTCTTC
CDR3 protein: CASSIPQYNEQFF
clone size: few
J gene: TRBJ2-1
D gene: -
V gene: TRBV19

CDR3 DNA: TGTGCCAGTACCCAGGGAAACACTGAAGCTTTCTTT
CDR3 protein: CASTQGNTEAFF
clone size: few
J gene: TRBJ1-1
D gene: -
V gene: TRBV6-1

CDR3 DNA: TGCAGTGCTTCATTAGCGGGGTCGGCAGTTTTCGACATTCAGTACTTC
CDR3 protein: CSASLAGSAVFDIQYF
clone size: -
J gene: TRBJ2-4
D gene: TRBD2
V gene: TRBV20-1

CDR3 DNA: TGTGCCAGCATGAAGGACTCTTTATCCCTTAACACTGAAGCTTTCTTT
CDR3 protein: CASMKDSLSLNTEAFF
clone size: many
J gene: TRBJ1-1
D gene: -
V gene: TRBV6-1

CDR3 DNA: TGTGCCACCTCAGGCGCCTATGTCTCTGGGGCCAACGTCCTGACTTTC
CDR3 protein: CATSGAYVSGANVLTF
clone size: many
J gene: TRBJ2-6
D gene: -
V gene: TRBV6-1

CDR3 DNA: TGTGCCAGCGGCTGGCCAGGGTTTAACTATGGCTACACCTTC
CDR3 protein: CASGWPGFNYGYTF
clone size: -
J gene: TRBJ1-2
D gene: -
V gene: TRBV12-3/TRBV12-4

CDR3 DNA: TGTGCCTGGGCTGCCAAAGACCTCTACGAGCAGTACTTC
CDR3 protein: CAWAAKDLYEQYF
clone size: -
J gene: TRBJ2-7
D gene: -
V gene: TRBV30

CDR3 DNA: TGTGCCAGCAGCGTGCGAGGGGCTGGAAACACCATATATTTT
CDR3 protein: CASSVRGAGNTIYF
clone size: few
J gene: TRBJ1-3
D gene: -
V gene: TRBV7-9

CDR3 DNA: TGCAGTGCAACCTTAGGGGCTGGAAACACCATATATTTT
CDR3 protein: CSATLGAGNTIYF
clone size: many
J gene: TRBJ1-3
D gene: -
V gene: TRBV20-1

CDR3 DNA: TGTGCCAGCAGCCCTCAGACAGGGGCGACAGATACGCAGTATTTT
CDR3 protein: CASSPQTGATDTQYF
clone size: -
J gene: TRBJ2-3
D gene: TRBD1
V gene: TRBV9

CDR3 DNA: TGTGCCAGCAGCTATCGAACAGGGAAGGAAAAACTGTTTTTT
CDR3 protein: CASSYRTGKEKLFF
clone size: -
J gene: TRBJ1-4
D gene: -
V gene: TRBV5-6

CDR3 DNA: TGTGCCAGCACTCACCAAGGACAGTACACTGAAGCTTTCTTT
CDR3 protein: CASTHQGQYTEAFF
clone size: many
J gene: TRBJ1-1
D gene: -
V gene: TRBV6-2/TRBV6-3

CDR3 DNA: TGTGCCATCAGTGAACAGTATCCTACCTACGAGCAGTACTTC
CDR3 protein: CAISEQYPTYEQYF
clone size: many
J gene: TRBJ2-7
D gene: -
V gene: TRBV10-3

CDR3 DNA: TGCAGTGCTAGAGAAGGGACAGGGGATCCCTACGAGCAGTACTTC
CDR3 protein: CSAREGTGDPYEQYF
clone size: few
J gene: TRBJ2-7
D gene: TRBD1
V gene: TRBV20-1

CDR3 DNA: TGCAGCGTTGTCTCTATAGGCTCCCCGGATACGCAGTATTTT
CDR3 protein: CSVVSIGSPDTQYF
clone size: many
J gene: TRBJ2-3
D gene: -
V gene: TRBV29-1

CDR3 DNA: TGTGCCAGCAGCTTAGAAGTAGGTGAAGCTTTCTTT
CDR3 protein: CASSLEVGEAFF
clone size: -
J gene: TRBJ1-1
D gene: -
V gene: TRBV7-9

CDR3 DNA: TGTGCCAGCAGCTTAGACAGGGGGCATGGCTACACCTTC
CDR3 protein: CASSLDRGHGYTF
clone size: many
J gene: TRBJ1-2
D gene: TRBD1
V gene: TRBV7-6

CDR3 DNA: TGTGCCAGCGAGGAGGCCTCTGGGGCCAACGTCCTGACTTTC
CDR3 protein: CASEEASGANVLTF
clone size: -
J gene: TRBJ2-6
D gene: -
V gene: TRBV6-6

CDR3 DNA: TGTGCCAGCAGTTCCCCACCGGGTCGGGTCGCTTCGAACACCGGGGAGCTGTTTTTT
CDR3 protein: CASSSPPGRVASNTGELFF
clone size: few
J gene: TRBJ2-2
D gene: -
V gene: TRBV12-3/TRBV12-4

CDR3 DNA: TGTGCCATGAGCCCTGCCGGGACGGGGGCTGAAGCTTTCTTT
CDR3 protein: CAMSPAGTGAEAFF
clone size: -
J gene: TRBJ1-1
D gene: -
V gene: TRBV10-3

CDR3 DNA: TGTGCCAGCAGTGAACGGCCGGGACAGGGGTTATACAATGAGCAGTTCTTC
CDR3 protein: CASSERPGQGLYNEQFF
clone size: many
J gene: TRBJ2-1
D gene: TRBD1
V gene: TRBV2

CDR3 DNA: TGTGCCAGCAGTTCTAAAAGAGGATCCATGAACACTGAAGCTTTCTTT
CDR3 protein: CASSSKRGSMNTEAFF
clone size: few
J gene: TRBJ1-1
D gene: -
V gene: TRBV6-5

CDR3 DNA: TGTGCCAGCAGCCAAGCACTAGCGGCGCAAGAGACCCAGTACTTC
CDR3 protein: CASSQALAAQETQYF
clone size: -
J gene: TRBJ2-5
D gene: TRBD2
V gene: TRBV4-2

CDR3 DNA: TGTGCCAGCAGCTTACAAGGGACCACAGATACGCAGTATTTT
CDR3 protein: CASSLQGTTDTQYF
clone size: many
J gene: TRBJ2-3
D gene: -
V gene: TRBV5-8

CDR3 DNA: TGTGCCAGCAGCTTAGGTGGGGGCGCCTCCTACGAGCAGTACTTC
CDR3 protein: CASSLGGGASYEQYF
clone size: -
J gene: TRBJ2-7
D gene: -
V gene: TRBV5-4

CDR3 DNA: TGTGCCAGCAGCCTTTTGCTCTCTGGAAACACCATATATTTT
CDR3 protein: CASSLLLSGNTIYF
clone size: many
J gene: TRBJ1-3
D gene: -
V gene: TRBV12-3/TRBV12-4

CDR3 DNA: TGCAGTGCCCAGGACCCGGGGAGGGGTCACTACGAGCAGTACTTC
CDR3 protein: CSAQDPGRGHYEQYF
clone size: many
J gene: TRBJ2-7
D gene: TRBD2
V gene: TRBV20-1

CDR3 DNA: TGTGCCAGCAGCTCAGGACGCCGCTACGAGCAGTACTTC
CDR3 protein: CASSSGRRYEQYF
clone size: many
J gene: TRBJ2-7
D gene: -
V gene: TRBV11-2

CDR3 DNA: TGCAGTGCTAGACTTAGCGGGCAGAACATTCAGTACTTC
CDR3 protein: CSARLSGQNIQYF
clone size: -
J gene: TRBJ2-4
D gene: TRBD2
V gene: TRBV20-1

CDR3 DNA: TGTGCCAGCAGGGGGAGAGTTAACTATGGCTACACCTTC
CDR3 protein: CASRGRVNYGYTF
clone size: few
J gene: TRBJ1-2
D gene: -
V gene: TRBV12-3/TRBV12-4

CDR3 DNA: TGTGCCAGCAGCCAAGATCTGGGCACAGTTAACACTGAAGCTTTCTTT
CDR3 protein: CASSQDLGTVNTEAFF
clone size: many
J gene: TRBJ1-1
D gene: -
V gene: TRBV3-1

CDR3 DNA: TGTGCCATCAAAGGGCTAGCTTACACAGATACGCAGTATTTT
CDR3 protein: CAIKGLAYTDTQYF
clone size: few
J gene: TRBJ2-3
D gene: -
V gene: TRBV10-3

CDR3 DNA: TGTGCCAGCAGTTCCTCCGGGACGGCGAGCTCCTACAATGAGCAGTTCTTC
CDR3 protein: CASSSSGTASSYNEQFF
clone size: few
J gene: TRBJ2-1
D gene: -
V gene: TRBV7-6

CDR3 DNA: TGCGCCAGCAGCCCCGGACTCACCCACTCCGACTATGGCTACACCTTC
CDR3 protein: CASSPGLTHSDYGYTF
clone size: many
J gene: TRBJ1-2
D gene: -
V gene: TRBV5-1

CDR3 DNA: TGCAGTGCTAGAATCTGGGACGGTGGCTACGAGCAGTACTTC
CDR3 protein: CSARIWDGGYEQYF
clone size: -
J gene: TRBJ2-7
D gene: -
V gene: TRBV20-1

CDR3 DNA: TGTGCCAGCGGCTCAACGCTCCTTCCGGGACAGGGGAACACTGAAGCTTTCTTT
CDR3 protein: CASGSTLLPGQGNTEAFF
clone size: -
J gene: TRBJ1-1
D gene: TRBD1
V gene: TRBV6-5